This entry features one TCR beta chain sequence. Its antigen is still unknown. One base away there is no much larger clone; base qualities are not given. Using the deep immunoSEQ assay, multiplex PCR amplified TCR CDR3 regions from genomic DNA. Genomic DNA extracted from each cell subset was distributed evenly over all wells of several immunoSEQ 96-well plates, and each plate served as one replicate. For sorted subsets, around 0.2 ug of genomic DNA, equivalent to 30,000 or so T cell genomes, went into each replicate PCR. The purified libraries were quantified using a Qubit 3.0 fluorometer, sized with a Bioanalyzer 2100, and then quantified again using the KAPA Library Quantification kit. Each immunoSEQ 96-well plate was sequenced on its own single-read 150-cycle Illumina NextSeq 550 flow cell. On the study's bioinformatics: Because the immunoSEQ output held only junctional sequences and lacked quality scores, the filtering could not match the filtering applied to full-length reads. Sequences were annotated with PyIR, a Python wrapper for IgBLAST v1.9, and V/J genes and CDR3 were assigned using IMGT germline references. Any read was removed if the V/J assignment was weak (E-value above 1e-6), the CDR3 was missing, or the read contained stop codons, out-of-frame junctions, or ambiguous translated residues. A V3J clonotype was defined by an identical inferred V gene, J gene, and CDR3 amino acid sequence. The percentage overlap between two repertoires was calculated by dividing the number of shared unique clonotypes by the size of the smaller repertoire. Richness of each repertoire was evaluated using RTK rarefaction, the Chao1 estimator, and Recon v2.1 estimates of unobserved clonotypes. OLGA was used to compute generation probabilities for all TCRbeta clonotypes that the gDNA method yielded from a few donors. In TCRdb, the immuneACCESS table is reduced to in-frame sequences with V and J assigned. These tables do not hold every clone; where another copy was compared, an unresolved V gene accounts for under half, and the others remain unexplained. V and J calls and clone size are as listed in that table; D and trimming were resolved from the DNA. Across this sample there are around 600,000 clones, with roughly 98% seen only once. The top ten constitute 0.25% to 0.35% of the sample.

CD8 naive samples were CD45RO-negative cells positively selected for CCR7, giving a CD45RA+CCR7+ population that excluded TemRA cells. The donors were healthy, HIV-negative adults who had no recently reported acute infections or vaccinations. Every donor was a Caucasian adult residing in Nashville, Tennessee, USA. Blood was obtained by leukapheresis, after which PBMCs were separated by Ficoll-Histopaque density gradient centrifugation and cryopreserved in liquid nitrogen vapor phase. Purity and quantity of every magnetically sorted T cell population were checked by analytical flow cytometry. Genomic DNA was isolated from each sorted fraction and quantified by UV absorbance on a Nanodrop 2000c. This entry comes from a study of shared clonotypes between healthy human individuals (TCRdb year 2020). With respect to the entire study: A few men and two women, aged 18 to 49 years, made up the cohort. For each donor, CD4 naive and CD4 memory were each given three plates, CD8 naive was given two plates, and CD8 memory was given one plate. To increase sequencing depth and limit assay-specific biases, different laboratories used diverse techniques to prepare libraries and sequence TCR repertoires. Between about 0.85 and 10 billion PBMCs per donor were obtained by leukapheresis. Blood TCR repertoires of roughly 5 healthy adults were deeply sequenced to estimate repertoire size and the extent of clonotype sharing between individuals.

The germline V gene encodes CDR1 WNHNN and CDR2 SYGVQD (reference sequence). From the cysteine through the phenylalanine, the CDR3 covers 14 amino acids. Only the CDR3 portion is preserved as DNA: 42 bases, with reading frame beginning at the first base. The V end gives up 2 bases and the J end 7 bases, leaving 4 bases in the junction not matched to a gene. The paper's findings and limits, for the study overall: Sampling was restricted to blood, and TCR repertoires in tissues likely differ from the TCR repertoires found in blood. Because the study included a small number of donors, the genetic and exposure-history diversity represented was limited. Pairwise subsampling indicated that sequencing depth was expected to affect the degree of clonotype sharing among donors. Rarefaction of sorted-subset datasets indicated incomplete sequencing despite the large sequencing depth. Across a handful of donors, approximately 5% of naive CD4, approximately 4% of naive CD8, roughly 2.3% of memory CD4, and approximately 0.4% of memory CD8 clonotypes were shared. Higher generation probabilities were observed for clonotypes shared by all four sorted-subset donors than for non-shared clonotypes. Larger estimated clonotype richness was generally found for naive subsets than for memory subsets.

This clonotype was sampled from a man aged 25 to 45 in good health. The material sequenced was naive CD8+ T cells sorted from blood. This specimen's cell subset or site label, per the study, means: CD45RA+CCR7+. The chain couples TRBV10-1 to TRBJ2-1, with TRBD2 matching 8 junction bases. The sequenced DNA is TGCGCCAGCAGTGAGGCGGGAGGTTCGAATGAGCAGTTCTTC. Its translation is CASSEAGGSNEQFF.